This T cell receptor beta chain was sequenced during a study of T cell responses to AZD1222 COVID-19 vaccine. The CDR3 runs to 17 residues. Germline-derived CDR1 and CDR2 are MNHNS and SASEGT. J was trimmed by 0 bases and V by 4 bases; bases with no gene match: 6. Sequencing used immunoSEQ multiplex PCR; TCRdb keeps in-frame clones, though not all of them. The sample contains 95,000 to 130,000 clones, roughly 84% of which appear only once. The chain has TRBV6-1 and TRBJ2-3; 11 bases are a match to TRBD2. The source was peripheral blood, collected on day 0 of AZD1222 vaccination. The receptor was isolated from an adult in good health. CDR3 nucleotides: TGTGCCAGCAGTGGCACTAGCGGGAGTCTTAGCACAGATACGCAGTATTTT. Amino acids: CASSGTSGSLSTDTQYF.